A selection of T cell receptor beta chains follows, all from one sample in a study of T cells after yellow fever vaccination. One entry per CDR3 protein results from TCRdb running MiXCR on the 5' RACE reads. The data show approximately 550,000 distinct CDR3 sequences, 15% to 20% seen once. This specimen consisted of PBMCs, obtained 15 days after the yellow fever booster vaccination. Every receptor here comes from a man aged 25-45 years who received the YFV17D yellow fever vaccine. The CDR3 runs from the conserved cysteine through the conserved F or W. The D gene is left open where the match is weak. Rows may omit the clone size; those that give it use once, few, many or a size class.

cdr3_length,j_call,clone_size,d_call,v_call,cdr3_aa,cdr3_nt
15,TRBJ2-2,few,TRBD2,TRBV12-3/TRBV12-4,CASRTGTSFTGELFF,TGTGCCAGCAGAACCGGGACTAGCTTCACCGGGGAGCTGTTTTTT
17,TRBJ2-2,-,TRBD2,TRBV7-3,CASSSLPGLAGVGELFF,TGTGCCAGCAGCTCCTTACCGGGACTAGCGGGAGTCGGGGAGCTGTTTTTT
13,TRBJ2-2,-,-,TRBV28,CASRYRATGELFF,TGTGCCAGCAGATACAGGGCCACCGGGGAGCTGTTTTTT
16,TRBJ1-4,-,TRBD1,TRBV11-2,CASSLDTGATNEKLFF,TGTGCCAGCAGCTTAGATACAGGGGCAACTAATGAAAAACTGTTTTTT
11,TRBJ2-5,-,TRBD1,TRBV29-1,CSSGGKETQYF,TGCAGCTCAGGGGGAAAAGAGACCCAGTACTTC
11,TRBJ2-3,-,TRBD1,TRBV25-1,CASSDEGAQYF,TGTGCCAGCAGTGACGAGGGGGCTCAGTATTTT
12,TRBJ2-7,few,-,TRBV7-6,CASRANSGEQYF,TGTGCCAGCAGAGCGAACTCAGGGGAGCAGTACTTC
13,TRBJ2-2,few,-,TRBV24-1,CATSHRVVGELFF,TGTGCCACCAGCCACAGGGTGGTAGGGGAGCTGTTTTTT
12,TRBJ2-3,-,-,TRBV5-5,CASKAEEDTQYF,TGTGCCAGCAAGGCGGAGGAAGATACGCAGTATTTT
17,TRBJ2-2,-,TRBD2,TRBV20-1,CSARTSGSPIWVGELFF,TGCAGTGCTCGGACTAGCGGGAGTCCCATATGGGTCGGGGAGCTGTTTTTT
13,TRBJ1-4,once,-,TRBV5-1,CASSLSVNEKLFF,TGCGCCAGCAGCTTATCCGTCAATGAAAAACTGTTTTTT
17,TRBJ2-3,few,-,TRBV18,CASSRAPSGVGTDTQYF,TGTGCCAGCTCACGAGCCCCTTCGGGCGTTGGAACAGATACGCAGTATTTT
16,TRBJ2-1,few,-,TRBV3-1,CASSRLGWSGYNEQFF,TGTGCCAGCAGCCGATTAGGGTGGTCCGGCTACAATGAGCAGTTCTTC
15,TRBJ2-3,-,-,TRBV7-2,CASSVPIGPGDTQYF,TGTGCCAGCAGCGTCCCGATCGGGCCCGGAGATACGCAGTATTTT
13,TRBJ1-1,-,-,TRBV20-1,CSALKGGNTEAFF,TGCAGTGCTCTGAAGGGCGGGAACACTGAAGCTTTCTTT
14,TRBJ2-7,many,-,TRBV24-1,CATSDSATGWEQYF,TGTGCCACCAGTGATTCTGCAACAGGGTGGGAGCAGTACTTC
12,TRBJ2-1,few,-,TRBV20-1,CSARVRYNEQFF,TGCAGTGCTAGAGTGCGATACAATGAGCAGTTCTTC
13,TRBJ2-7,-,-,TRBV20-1,CSASQGPTYEQYF,TGCAGTGCTAGCCAGGGGCCCACCTACGAGCAGTACTTC
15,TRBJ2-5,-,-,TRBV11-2,CASSLGVGRIETQYF,TGTGCCAGCAGCCTGGGTGTGGGGAGAATTGAGACCCAGTACTTC
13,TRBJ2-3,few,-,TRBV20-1,CSAPGTAGDTQYF,TGCAGTGCTCCCGGGACAGCGGGGGATACGCAGTATTTT
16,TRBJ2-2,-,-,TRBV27,CASRHHNSGNTGELFF,TGTGCCAGCCGACATCACAACAGTGGGAACACCGGGGAGCTGTTTTTT
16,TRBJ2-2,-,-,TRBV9,CASSVASGINTGELFF,TGTGCCAGCAGCGTAGCTTCGGGTATTAACACCGGGGAGCTGTTTTTT
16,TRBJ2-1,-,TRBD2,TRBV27,CASSLVPRGRTDEQFF,TGTGCCAGCAGTTTGGTCCCCCGCGGGAGAACCGATGAGCAGTTCTTC
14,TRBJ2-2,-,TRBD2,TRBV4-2,CASSQGLAGGELFF,TGTGCCAGCAGCCAGGGACTAGCTGGCGGGGAGCTGTTTTTT
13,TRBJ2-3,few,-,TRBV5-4,CASSLANGDWQYF,TGTGCCAGCAGCTTGGCCAACGGGGATTGGCAGTATTTT
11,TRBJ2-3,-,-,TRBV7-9,CASSRENTQYF,TGTGCCAGCAGTCGGGAGAATACGCAGTATTTT
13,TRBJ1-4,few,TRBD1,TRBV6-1,CASSETGDEKLFF,TGTGCCAGCAGTGAAACAGGGGACGAAAAACTGTTTTTT
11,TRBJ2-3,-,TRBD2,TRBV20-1,CSALLAGGQYF,TGCAGTGCACTACTAGCGGGAGGACAGTATTTT
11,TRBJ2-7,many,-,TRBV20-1,CSATGGGEQYF,TGCAGTGCTACAGGGGGAGGAGAGCAGTACTTC
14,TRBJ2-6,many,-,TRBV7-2,CASSLASGANVLTF,TGTGCCAGCAGTTTAGCCTCTGGGGCCAACGTCCTGACTTTC
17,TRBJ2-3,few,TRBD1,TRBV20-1,CSANIAGGTGGTDTQYF,TGCAGTGCTAATATCGCTGGGGGGACAGGGGGCACAGATACGCAGTATTTT
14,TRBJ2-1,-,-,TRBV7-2,CASSLGVMNNEQFF,TGTGCCAGCAGCTTAGGGGTAATGAACAATGAGCAGTTCTTC
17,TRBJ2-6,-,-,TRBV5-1,CASSVPGGRSGANVLTF,TGCGCCAGCAGCGTACCCGGAGGGCGCTCTGGGGCCAACGTCCTGACTTTC
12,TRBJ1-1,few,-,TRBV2,CATSRRNTEAFF,TGTGCCACCTCCCGTAGGAACACTGAAGCTTTCTTT
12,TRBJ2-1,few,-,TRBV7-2,CASSLASLGQFF,TGTGCCAGCAGCCTGGCCTCCCTGGGGCAGTTCTTC
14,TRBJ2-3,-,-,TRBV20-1,CSARSNHGTDTQYF,TGCAGTGCCAGGAGTAACCATGGCACAGATACGCAGTATTTT
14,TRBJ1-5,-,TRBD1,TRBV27,CASSSSGTGQPQHF,TGTGCCAGCAGTTCATCCGGGACAGGGCAGCCCCAGCATTTT
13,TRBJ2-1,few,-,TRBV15,CATSRDSLLEQFF,TGTGCCACCAGCAGAGATAGCCTTTTAGAGCAGTTCTTC
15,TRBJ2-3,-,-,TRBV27,CASSSDYDTTDTQYF,TGTGCCAGCAGTTCGGACTACGACACCACAGATACGCAGTATTTT
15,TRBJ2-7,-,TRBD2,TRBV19,CASSSNPGLPYEQYF,TGTGCCAGTAGTAGTAATCCGGGACTACCATACGAGCAGTACTTC
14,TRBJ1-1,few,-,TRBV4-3,CASSQPGGPREAFF,TGCGCCAGCAGCCAACCCGGGGGCCCGAGAGAAGCTTTCTTT